A selection of T cell receptor beta chains follows, all from one sample in a study of cytomegalovirus exposure and HLA in healthy donors. The repertoire was sequenced with immunoSEQ multiplex PCR; TCRdb's copy has only in-frame clones and lacks some. The profile shows 120,000 to 150,000 clones, approximately 91% of them singletons. Material: PBMCs. Every receptor here comes from a woman between 18 and 29 years old in good health and CMV-seropositive. The CDR3 runs from the conserved cysteine through the conserved F or W. The order of the fields is D gene, clone size, J gene, V gene, CDR3 DNA, CDR3 protein. D genes are given only for firm matches. A row's size may be missing; if present it is once, few, many or a size class.

NA,NA,TRBJ2-5,TRBV9,TGTGCCAGCAGCCCACGGACAGCACAAGAGACCCAGTACTTC,CASSPRTAQETQYF
NA,NA,TRBJ1-4,TRBV5-5,TGTGCCAGCAGCCGGGACATGAAGGAAAAACTGTTTTTT,CASSRDMKEKLFF
NA,NA,TRBJ2-3,TRBV4-2,TGTGCCAGCAGCCAAGAGATAGTAGATACGCAGTATTTT,CASSQEIVDTQYF
NA,NA,TRBJ2-5,TRBV4-1,TGCGCCAGCAGCCAAGATGGCAGGGGCCAAGAGACCCAGTACTTC,CASSQDGRGQETQYF
TRBD1,NA,TRBJ1-1,TRBV6-5,TGTGCCAGCAGAACAGGGGGCACGAACACTGAAGCTTTCTTT,CASRTGGTNTEAFF
NA,NA,TRBJ2-1,TRBV19,TGTGCCAGTAGTATTTGGATTGGGGAGAGAGGCAATGAGCAGTTCTTC,CASSIWIGERGNEQFF
NA,NA,TRBJ1-2,TRBV2,TGTGCCAGCAGTGAATACAGGAGTAACTATGGCTACACCTTC,CASSEYRSNYGYTF
NA,NA,TRBJ2-1,TRBV19,TGTGCCAGTAGTATTGAGTACAATGAGCAGTTCTTC,CASSIEYNEQFF
NA,NA,TRBJ2-7,TRBV20-1,TGCAGTTTAAAAAGTGAACTCGAGCAGTACTTC,CSLKSELEQYF
TRBD1,few,TRBJ2-5,TRBV5-4,TGTGCCAGCAGTTCCTGGGACAGGGGGACCCAGTACTTC,CASSSWDRGTQYF
NA,NA,TRBJ1-2,TRBV25-1,TGTGCCAGCCGTCTATCGAACTATGGCTACACCTTC,CASRLSNYGYTF
TRBD2,NA,TRBJ2-3,TRBV19,TGTGCCACCACCCGGCTAGCGGCAATAGGTACGCAGTATTTT,CATTRLAAIGTQYF
TRBD2,NA,TRBJ2-7,TRBV7-6,TGTGCCAGCAGCTTAGGGACTAGCGACGAGCAGTACTTC,CASSLGTSDEQYF
TRBD2,NA,TRBJ2-7,TRBV7-2,TGTGCCAGCAGTAAGACTAGCGGGGGGTCCTACGAGCAGTACTTC,CASSKTSGGSYEQYF
TRBD1,NA,TRBJ2-1,TRBV7-2,TGTGCCAGCAGCTTAAAAGGGGGCGCCTACAATGAGCAGTTCTTC,CASSLKGGAYNEQFF
NA,NA,TRBJ2-5,TRBV29-1,TGCAGCGTTGCTACAGCGGTTGGAGAGACCCAGTACTTC,CSVATAVGETQYF
TRBD1,NA,TRBJ1-2,TRBV7-2,TGTGCCAGCAAACAAGAGGGACAGGGTATTTATGGCTACACCTTC,CASKQEGQGIYGYTF
NA,many,TRBJ1-2,TRBV14,TGTGCCAGCAGCCAGGGCCCGGGGTATGGCTACACCTTC,CASSQGPGYGYTF
TRBD1,NA,TRBJ2-7,TRBV12-5,TGTGCTAGTGGGCATAGACAGGGCTCCTACGAGCAGTACTTC,CASGHRQGSYEQYF
TRBD1,NA,TRBJ2-5,TRBV6-5,TGTGCCAGCAGTAGACAGGGGGAGACCCAGTACTTC,CASSRQGETQYF
TRBD1,NA,TRBJ1-1,TRBV11-2,TGTGCCAGCAGCCCCCGACAGGGACCGAACACTGAAGCTTTCTTT,CASSPRQGPNTEAFF
TRBD1,NA,TRBJ1-1,TRBV29-1,TGCAGCGTTGAAACAGGGGAGTTCACTGAAGCTTTCTTT,CSVETGEFTEAFF
NA,NA,TRBJ2-7,TRBV6-1,TGTGCCAGCAGTGAACGGGTAGGCGAGCAGTACTTC,CASSERVGEQYF
NA,once,TRBJ2-4,TRBV4-1,TGCGCCAGCAGCCAAACATTTATCCGGGAGGCCAAAAACATTCAGTACTTC,CASSQTFIREAKNIQYF
TRBD2,NA,TRBJ2-1,TRBV30,TGTGCCTGGAGTCGGACTAGCGGGCTCTACAATGAGCAGTTCTTC,CAWSRTSGLYNEQFF
NA,few,TRBJ1-5,TRBV27,TGTGCCACTAGACAGGGCAATCAGCCCCAGCATTTT,CATRQGNQPQHF
NA,NA,TRBJ2-3,TRBV11-2,TGTGCCAGCAGCTTAGTAGCAGCCACTAGATCCACAGATACGCAGTATTTT,CASSLVAATRSTDTQYF
NA,NA,TRBJ2-7,TRBV7-2,TGTGCCAGCACCGAAACCGTTGGGAAGGGAGGCCCATACGAGCAGTACTTC,CASTETVGKGGPYEQYF
NA,NA,TRBJ2-3,TRBV5-6,TGTGCCAGCAGCACACAGGGATACGCAGATACGCAGTATTTT,CASSTQGYADTQYF
NA,NA,TRBJ1-2,TRBV11-2,TGTGCCAGCAGGAAAGACAGGCCCTCGGGTGGCTACACCTTC,CASRKDRPSGGYTF
TRBD2,NA,TRBJ2-3,TRBV6-5,TGTGCCAGCAGTGGAGGACTAGCGGACACAGATACGCAGTATTTT,CASSGGLADTDTQYF